The sequence of this TCR beta chain was determined in a study of T cells in localized non-small cell lung cancer (TCRdb year 2020). Some background on the complete study: The study examined T cell repertoires in a few hundred patients with early-stage NSCLC and compared tumors with uninvolved tumor-adjacent lungs. All 230 or so NSCLC patients in the cohort were treatment-naive and had localized lung tumors that were resected. The mean age of the NSCLC patients was roughly 70 years, with about 120 men and over 100 women. Study-level results and caveats: Longer overall survival was associated with higher blood T cell density, whereas shorter survival was associated with higher adjacent-lung clonality. Uninvolved tumor-adjacent lung showed the highest T cell clonality, higher than tumor, which suggests more focused antigenic responses in the uninvolved tumor-adjacent lung. Because the study design was exploratory, TCR variables were selected using unadjusted p-values without false-discovery rate correction. A median of roughly 60 of the top 100 tumor clones turned up in the paired uninvolved adjacent lung, and under 30 of those clones also ranked among the top 100 of that same adjacent lung. Because multi-region sequencing of the tumors was not done, intratumor heterogeneity could not be ruled out.

At diagnosis, peripheral blood, uninvolved tumor-adjacent lung and tumor were collected and were preserved as a mix of fresh-frozen and FFPE material. For TCR repertoire profiling, blood samples were analyzed in the form of peripheral blood mononuclear cells. TCR beta CDR3 regions were sequenced from DNA using the immunoSEQ Assay. The original methods were these. T cell density was computed as TCR beta template counts normalized to usable DNA estimated by amplifying housekeeping genes. The preseqR package was used to estimate richness by extrapolating to 400,000 templates for PBMC samples and to 120,000 templates for tissue samples. Clonality was taken to be one minus Pielou's evenness. To identify tissue-enriched TCRs, differential abundance testing was run on productive amino-acid clonotypes with a minimum total count of 5 and an alpha of 0.1. The Jaccard Index and the Morisita Overlap Index were used to measure repertoire overlap between compartments. GLIPH grouped TCR beta CDR3s together with public tetramer-defined viral CDR3s, and a viral motif had to include at least three viral sequences and show V-gene enrichment. Entries here come from immuneACCESS through TCRdb and include only in-frame sequences with V and J called. Some clones fail to appear in such tables; in the studies checked, an unresolved V gene covers under half of the shortfall, and the cause of the remainder is unknown. From that table come the V and J calls and clone size; the DNA was used to work out D and trimming. A total of 9,500 to 10,000 clones appear in this sample, around 90% of them only once. Together, the top ten hold roughly a sixth of the sample.

To note about this clone: Its cognate antigen has yet to be identified. The input lacks base qualities; no much larger clone sits a single base away.

CDR1 and CDR2 are drawn from the germline V gene: SGHRS, YFSETQ. The CDR3 holds 14 amino acids from the cysteine to the phenylalanine. Only CDR3 DNA remains: 42 bases, in frame from the first base. Germline trimming: 0 bases from V, 3 bases from J; junction bases outside gene matches: 2. The receptor was isolated from a male donor older than 55 with stage III squamous cell lung carcinoma. This material consisted of peripheral blood, taken before any cancer treatment. The rearrangement joined TRBV5-1 to TRBJ2-7, with TRBD1 identical over 8 junction bases. The nucleotide sequence is given as TGCGCCAGCAGCTTGGCAGGACAGGGCTACGAGCAGTACTTC. Its translation reads: CASSLAGQGYEQYF.